This T cell receptor (beta chain) was recorded in a study of beta chain features in type 1 diabetes. Study-wide findings and caveats: For Type 1 diabetes patients, all four CD4+ subsets carried TCRB CDR3s that were moderately but significantly shorter.

Sequencing targeted expressed TCRB transcripts, as all isolated RNA had been reverse transcribed. TCRdb's table, derived via immunoSEQ multiplex PCR, lists solely in-frame clones and lacks some. Here the sample spans fewer than 300,000 clones, approximately 10% being singletons. This clone has a handful of counts. Its target is not known. The CDR3 runs to 14 residues. Germline V CDR1 and CDR2: MDHEN, SYDVKM. Trimming at V came to 5 bases and at J to 4 bases, leaving 8 bases not matched to a gene. Source material: naive CD4+ T cells from blood. The J gene is TRBJ2-7, the V gene TRBV28; 7 bases map to TRBD1. This sequence was found in a man aged 25-45 years with type 1 diabetes. DNA for the CDR3: TGTGCCAGCAGTACACAGGGGTCTGGATACGAGCAGTACTTC. Amino acids: CASSTQGSGYEQYF.